Shown below are 3 T cell receptor beta chains from a single sample sequenced in a study of CD8 T cells in ankylosing spondylitis. Via MiXCR, TCRdb re-called the 5' RACE reads, giving one row per CDR3 protein. The sample consists of 100,000 to 150,000 distinct CDR3 sequences, roughly 6.6% of them appearing once. Source material: blood, either unsorted or a sorted T cell fraction (not recorded which). All receptors derive from a male donor with ankylosing spondylitis or in good health (not recorded which).

In its sample, this clonotype was seen many times. The gene calls are TRBV20-1 and TRBJ2-3, with 10 bases matching TRBD2. Germline CDR1 and CDR2: DFQATT and SNEGSKA (reference sequence). CDR3 length: 17 amino acids. CDR3 residues: CSASSSGSRVSAPTQYF. CDR3 bases: TGCAGCGCCTCTTCTAGCGGGAGTAGGGTTTCCGCCCCTACGCAGTATTTT.

About this clonotype: It may be a read error: a sequence one base away is much more abundant. This chain connects TRBV5-6 to TRBJ1-6; unclear D gene. Germline CDR1 is SGHDT and CDR2 is YYEEEE. The CDR3 length is 13 residues. The V end was cut by 8 bases, the J end by 7 bases, with 13 bases between. CDR3: CARSSGQNSPLHF. The CDR3 nucleotides are TGTGCCAGGAGTTCCGGGCAGAATTCACCCCTCCACTTT.

This clonotype was counted many times. The chain links TRBV12-3 or TRBV12-4 to TRBJ2-6; 7 bases are a match to TRBD1. CDR3 length: 19 amino acids. The trim removed 6 bases at V and 1 base at J, leaving 15 bases unmatched. The CDR3 loop reads CASRPFTGTVSSGANVLTF. CDR3 DNA: TGTGCCAGCAGACCTTTCACCGGGACAGTATCTTCTGGGGCCAACGTCCTGACTTTC.